Listed here are 31 T cell receptor beta chains from one sample, sequenced in a study of T-cell memory formation after mild COVID-19. TCRdb used MiXCR to reprocess the 5' RACE reads, holding one entry per CDR3 protein. The top ten clones hold 22% of a sample with approximately 300,000 distinct CDR3 sequences, more than 15% of them seen once. Sequences were obtained from PBMCs or a T cell subset sorted from them (not recorded which). The receptors shown here come from a man aged 18 to 29 who had mild COVID-19 (a few samples of this study predate the infection). Cell type and time point are not known.

This clonotype has a handful of counts. The V call is TRBV29-1, the J call TRBJ1-2, with TRBD1 as a possible D gene (6 bases). From germline, CDR1 is SQVTM and CDR2 ANQGSEA. The length of the CDR3 is 11 residues. Trimming took off 5 bases at V and 8 bases at J, with 12 bases between the two ends. For the CDR3, the DNA is TGCAGCGTTACAGGGATGAAGGGCTACACCTTC. It is translated as CSVTGMKGYTF.

The chain has TRBV6-2 or TRBV6-3 and TRBJ2-4; perhaps TRBD1 as D (5 bases). There are 12 residues in the CDR3. The V gene lost 6 bases and the J gene lost 5 bases, with 8 bases spanning the gap. Germline lookup yields CDR1 MNHEY and CDR2 SVGEGT. In DNA, the CDR3 is TGTGCCAGCAGCCTCAGGGAAAACATTCAGTACTTC. Encoded protein: CASSLRENIQYF.

This clonotype was seen a handful of times. This rearrangement joins TRBV11-2 to TRBJ2-2, with D perhaps TRBD1 (5 bases). CDR1 is SGHAT and CDR2 is FQNNGV in the germline V gene. CDR3 length: 14 amino acids. V shed 1 base and J shed 5 bases, with 8 bases lying between them. The CDR3 spells CASSLADSTGELFF. In nucleotides, the CDR3 is TGTGCCAGCAGCTTAGCCGACAGTACCGGGGAGCTGTTTTTT.

There are a few counts of this clonotype. This rearrangement joins TRBV4-3 to TRBJ1-3; D may be TRBD1 (5 bases). Deletions cut 4 bases from V and 2 bases from J, with 15 bases between. Per the germline V gene, CDR1 is LGHNA and CDR2 is YSLEER. The CDR3 runs 16 residues. CDR3 sequence reads: CASSPNTPGTGNTIYF. CDR3 sequence (DNA): TGCGCCAGCAGCCCCAACACCCCAGGGACTGGAAACACCATATATTTT.

This clonotype was counted ten times or more. The CDR3 DNA is TGTGCCAGCAGCTACAGGGGCAATCAGCCCCAGCATTTT. Translating it yields CASSYRGNQPQHF. The rearrangement uses TRBV6-5 and TRBJ1-5; TRBD1 might be the D (6 bases). The germline CDR1 and CDR2 sequences are MNHEY and SVGAGI. This CDR3 is built from 13 residues. The V end lost 6 bases, the J end lost 2 bases, and 8 bases lay between the germline ends.

This clonotype was picked up a small number of times. The chain couples TRBV7-2 to TRBJ1-1; D not certain. The V gene lost 2 bases and the J gene lost 2 bases, with 9 bases spanning the gap. CDR1 is SGHTA and CDR2 is FQGNSA in the germline V gene. The CDR3 extends over 14 amino acids. The CDR3 region has the DNA TGTGCCAGCAGCTTATGGCGACACAACACTGAAGCTTTCTTT. The encoded protein is CASSLWRHNTEAFF.

This clonotype was seen more than once but under ten times. The chain combines TRBV6-5 with TRBJ1-2; D perhaps matches TRBD1 (5 bases). The CDR3 length is 16 residues. Trimming cost V 0 bases and J 6 bases, with 17 bases left between them. CDR1 and CDR2 from the germline V gene are MNHEY and SVGAGI. CDR3: CASSYSPLGREDGYTF. The CDR3 nucleotides are TGTGCCAGCAGTTACTCCCCCCTGGGACGGGAGGATGGCTACACCTTC.

Only a few counts were recorded for this clonotype. This chain connects TRBV6-2 or TRBV6-3 to TRBJ1-2; TRBD1 agrees at 7 bases. The ends lost 2 bases at V and 3 bases at J; junction bases unmatched: 9. From germline, CDR1 is MNHEY and CDR2 SVGEGT. The CDR3 extends over 16 amino acids. As DNA, the CDR3 is TGTGCCAGCAGTTACAGTCCGGGACAGCCCTACTATGGCTACACCTTC. Translation gives CASSYSPGQPYYGYTF.

This clonotype has just a few counts. CDR3 DNA: TGTGCCACCAGCAGAGAGGGGGCGCGACAGCCCCAGCATTTT. It is translated as CATSREGARQPQHF. The chain couples TRBV15 to TRBJ1-5, with D possibly matching TRBD1 (6 bases). The V gene's germline CDR1 is LNHNV and CDR2 YYDKDF (reference sequence). Trimming removed 0 bases at V and 7 bases at J, with 10 bases between. The CDR3 is 14 amino acids.

The rearrangement joins TRBV15 to TRBJ1-5; 9 bases line up with TRBD1. The CDR3 has 16 amino acids. CDR1 and CDR2 (germline): LNHNV, YYDKDF (reference sequence). V shed 6 bases and J 0 bases; nucleotides not matched to a gene: 6. CDR3 residues: CATSPRDRDSNQPQHF. CDR3 coding DNA: TGTGCCACCAGTCCTCGGGACAGGGATAGCAATCAGCCCCAGCATTTT.

In its sample, this clonotype was seen a few times. The chain recombines TRBV7-2 with TRBJ2-3; TRBD2 aligns across 12 bases. This CDR3 has 18 residues. Germline V gene lookup returns CDR1 SGHTA and CDR2 FQGNSA. J lost 5 bases, V lost 1 base, and 10 bases had no gene match. The CDR3 coding sequence is TGTGCCAGCAGCTTAGGTCTAGCGGGGGGGCTCACGTTAGATACGCAGTATTTT. This sequence encodes CASSLGLAGGLTLDTQYF.

The CDR3 loop is CSARWGDGELFF. The CDR3 DNA follows: TGCAGCGCCCGGTGGGGAGACGGGGAGCTGTTTTTT. The chain has TRBV29-1 and TRBJ2-2, with a weak D call TRBD2 (5 bases). Per germline, CDR1 SQVTM and CDR2 ANQGSEA. Trimming left V 7 bases short and J 7 bases short, with 13 bases between. The CDR3 sequence is 12 residues long.

CDR3 in DNA: TGTGCCAGCAGCCCGGACAGGGAAGTCTATGGCTACACCTTC. Translated, it gives CASSPDREVYGYTF. The chain couples TRBV7-6 to TRBJ1-2, with 8 bases lining up with TRBD1. Germline V lookup: CDR1 SGHVS, CDR2 FNYEAQ. J gave up 4 bases and V 5 bases, and 6 bases lay outside the gene matches. CDR3 length: 14 residues.

This clonotype was counted many times. CDR3 in amino acids: CASRGGRDTEAFF. CDR3 coding DNA: TGTGCCAGCAGGGGGGGTCGGGACACTGAAGCTTTCTTT. The chain has TRBV7-9 and TRBJ1-1; D is possibly TRBD1 (5 bases). Trimming removed 6 bases from V and 3 bases from J, with 11 bases in between. This CDR3 comprises 13 residues. Germline V gene data show CDR1 as SEHNR and CDR2 as FQNEAQ (reference sequence).

At least ten counts were recorded for this clonotype. V gene TRBV5-1 combines with J gene TRBJ2-3, with D possibly being TRBD2 (7 bases). This CDR3 contains 15 residues. The V end lost 0 bases, the J end lost 2 bases, and 10 bases lay between the germline ends. The germline V gene has CDR1 SGHRS and CDR2 YFSETQ. The CDR3 DNA reads as TGCGCCAGCAGCTTGGAAGGGGGGGTCACAGATACGCAGTATTTT. Its translation is CASSLEGGVTDTQYF.

Comments on this clonotype: This may come from a read error, since a much larger clone is one base off. This chain connects TRBV27 to TRBJ1-2; D unclear. This CDR3 region has 12 residues. The V and J ends lost 4 bases and 0 bases respectively, with 3 bases between them. The germline V gene encodes CDR1 MNHEY and CDR2 SMNVEV (reference sequence). CDR3 loop: CASSSSNYGYTF. The CDR3 coding sequence is TGTGCCAGCAGTTCCTCTAACTATGGCTACACCTTC.

The V gene is TRBV9, the J gene TRBJ2-1, with 10 bases identical to TRBD1. The CDR3 contains 16 residues. Trimming took 3 bases from V and 3 from J; bases not matched to a gene: 6. Germline V gives CDR1 SGDLS, CDR2 YYNGEE. CDR3: CASSAPGTGDYNEQFF. CDR3 in DNA: TGTGCCAGCAGCGCACCCGGGACAGGGGACTACAATGAGCAGTTCTTC.

The chain joins TRBV28 to TRBJ2-7; 10 bases agree with TRBD1. Germline CDR1 MDHEN, CDR2 SYDVKM. The CDR3 has 15 residues. The V segment lost 5 bases and the J segment 7 bases; nucleotides outside the gene matches: 11. CDR3 sequence: CASSGSGTGALEQYV. The CDR3, as DNA: TGTGCCAGCAGTGGTTCCGGGACAGGGGCTCTGGAGCAGTACGTC.

This chain links TRBV11-2 with TRBJ1-5; D might be TRBD1 (5 bases). The CDR3 is 14 residues long. Trimming stripped 5 bases from V and 6 bases from J, with 14 bases between. Germline lookup yields CDR1 SGHAT and CDR2 FQNNGV. In nucleotides, the CDR3 is TGTGCCAGCAGCCCCCGGGGGGGTAGTCAGCCCCAGCATTTT. This translates into CASSPRGGSQPQHF.

This clonotype was seen just once. The chain has TRBV29-1 and TRBJ1-3; D gene ambiguous. V shed 4 bases and J shed 0 bases, with 10 bases lying between them. This CDR3 is 14 amino acids long. The germline V gene encodes CDR1 SQVTM and CDR2 ANQGSEA. CDR3 sequence (DNA): TGCAGCGTTGCCGAGGGTCCCTCTGGAAACACCATATATTTT. Its protein product is CSVAEGPSGNTIYF.

The V call is TRBV4-3, the J call TRBJ1-6; the D gene is possibly TRBD1 (6 bases). This CDR3 is built from 15 residues. Germline lookup yields CDR1 LGHNA and CDR2 YSLEER. V was trimmed by 3 bases and J by 8 bases, leaving 14 bases between them. The CDR3 protein is CASSQEGGTYSPLHF. The CDR3 region has the DNA TGCGCCAGCAGCCAGGAGGGGGGGACCTATTCACCCCTCCACTTT.

This sequence joins TRBV27 and TRBJ2-1; possible D gene TRBD2, 7 bases. CDR3 length: 15 amino acids. V lost 5 bases to trimming and J lost 6 bases, with 17 bases between them. Germline V lookup: CDR1 MNHEY, CDR2 SMNVEV (reference sequence). The CDR3 coding sequence is TGTGCCAGCAGTCTGGGGGGGCCCAACAGCAATGAGCAGTTCTTC. This translates into CASSLGGPNSNEQFF.

A remark on this clonotype: A much larger clone is a single base away; this may be a read error. The rearrangement links TRBV7-9 to TRBJ1-1; unclear D gene. The length of the CDR3 is 14 residues. In germline, CDR1 is SEHNR, CDR2 FQNEAQ (reference sequence). CDR3 sequence reads: CARSLSSANTEAFF. CDR3 coding DNA: TGTGCCAGAAGCTTATCGTCAGCTAACACTGAAGCTTTCTTT.

This chain joins TRBV5-1 and TRBJ1-1; 8 positions agree with TRBD1. The CDR3 consists of 14 residues. Trimming cost V 4 bases and J 4 bases; bases outside gene matches: 6. CDR1 is SGHRS, CDR2 YFSETQ, per germline. CDR3 nucleotides: TGCGCCAGCAGCCCCCAGGGGGCAGGCACTGAAGCTTTCTTT. It yields the protein CASSPQGAGTEAFF. Filled out from reference TRBV5-1 and TRBJ1-1, the complete variable domain reads KAGVTQTPRYLIKTRGQQVTLSCSPISGHRSVSWYQQTPGQGLQFLFEYFSETQRNKGNFPGRFSGRQFSNSRSEMNVSTLELGDSALYLCASSPQGAGTEAFFGQGTRLTVV.

The chain carries TRBV5-1 and TRBJ2-2; tentatively, D is TRBD1 (6 bases). Trimming removed 4 bases at V and 8 bases at J, with 18 bases between. Per germline, CDR1 SGHRS and CDR2 YFSETQ. CDR3 length equals 15 residues. The CDR3 region has the DNA TGCGCCAGCAGCCCGGCCTCCAGGGGCCAGGGGGAGCTGTTTTTT. It is translated as CASSPASRGQGELFF.

The chain couples TRBV5-1 to TRBJ1-3; D is ambiguous. V gave up 0 bases and J gave up 4 bases, with 8 bases separating them. The CDR3 totals 14 residues. In germline, CDR1 is SGHRS, CDR2 YFSETQ. Written as DNA, the CDR3 is TGCGCCAGCAGCTTGGACGGCGCAGGAAACACCATATATTTT. This sequence encodes CASSLDGAGNTIYF. The complete variable domain, with remaining parts taken from reference TRBV5-1 and TRBJ1-3, reads KAGVTQTPRYLIKTRGQQVTLSCSPISGHRSVSWYQQTPGQGLQFLFEYFSETQRNKGNFPGRFSGRQFSNSRSEMNVSTLELGDSALYLCASSLDGAGNTIYFGEGSWLTVV.

In this sample, this clonotype turned up a few times. The V call is TRBV29-1, the J call TRBJ2-5, with D hard to call. CDR1 and CDR2 (germline): SQVTM, ANQGSEA. This CDR3 comprises 11 residues. V gave up 8 bases and J gave up 3 bases, with 10 bases separating them. As DNA, the CDR3 is TGCAGCCCGACATCCAAAGAGACCCAGTACTTC. Amino acid sequence: CSPTSKETQYF. Full variable domain (remainder filled in from reference TRBV29-1 and TRBJ2-5): SAVISQKPSRDICQRGTSLTIQCQVDSQVTMMFWYRQQPGQSLTLIATANQGSEATYESGFVIDKFPISRPNLTFSTLTVSNMSPEDSSIYLCSPTSKETQYFGPGTRLLVL.

This chain uses TRBV7-3 with TRBJ2-7; possibly TRBD1 for D (6 bases). The CDR3 consists of 15 residues. Trimming stripped 2 bases from V and 0 bases from J, with 11 bases between. In germline, CDR1 is SGHTA, CDR2 FQGTGA. The CDR3 DNA sequence: TGTGCCAGCAGCTTACAGGGGTCGAGCTCCTACGAGCAGTACTTC. Its translation: CASSLQGSSSYEQYF.

The genes are TRBV7-2 and TRBJ2-1; the D is unclear. Trimming removed 4 bases from V and 0 bases from J, with 10 bases in between. This CDR3 has 15 residues. The V gene's germline CDR1 is SGHTA and CDR2 FQGNSA. For the CDR3, the DNA is TGTGCCAGCAGCTCGTCGCGTCTCTCCTACAATGAGCAGTTCTTC. It yields the protein CASSSSRLSYNEQFF.

The chain recombines TRBV5-1 with TRBJ1-4; 10 bases map to TRBD1. The CDR3 length is 14 residues. The V and J ends lost 6 bases and 6 bases, in that order; junction bases with no gene match: 5. Germline CDR1 and CDR2: SGHRS and YFSETQ. The CDR3 sequence is CASTPGTGDEKLFF. The CDR3 DNA follows: TGCGCCAGCACTCCGGGGACAGGGGATGAAAAACTGTTTTTT.

This clonotype occurred a few times. The genes are TRBV20-1 and TRBJ1-5, with 7 bases that match TRBD1. Trimming removed 6 bases from V and 1 base from J; junction bases left unmatched: 3. This CDR3 region has 13 residues. Germline lookup yields CDR1 DFQATT and CDR2 SNEGSKA (reference sequence). The DNA for the CDR3 is TGCAGTGCGGGGACAGCCAGCAATCAGCCCCAGCATTTT. Translating it yields CSAGTASNQPQHF.